This T cell receptor beta chain is from a study of T-cell memory formation after mild COVID-19. Amplification by 5'RACE using constant-segment primers produced TCR alpha and TCR beta cDNA libraries that carried sample barcodes and UMIs. TCRdb used MiXCR to reprocess the 5' RACE reads, holding one entry per CDR3 protein. The table has about 200,000 distinct CDR3 sequences, roughly 10% seen once. At least ten counts were recorded for this clonotype. Its antigen is as yet unknown. V lost 6 bases and J lost 5, with 8 bases in between. Germline V gene lookup returns CDR1 MNHNY and CDR2 SVGAGI (reference sequence). The length of the CDR3 is 13 residues. Study-wide results and limits: Among clones peaking at day 37 in the second wave, SARS-CoV-2 specificity remained unconfirmed. Clones that got smaller from day 15 to 85 had even CD4/CD8, while clones growing later tipped toward CD4+. Most CD4+ clones that shrank were in CM and EM, while CD8+ ones turned up in EMRA.

The chain is built from TRBV6-6 and TRBJ1-6; D is possibly TRBD1 (5 bases). Input material: PBMCs or a T cell subset sorted from them (not recorded which). This clonotype was obtained from a man aged 18 to 29 who had mild COVID-19 (a few samples of this study predate the infection). Cell type and time point are not known. CDR3 sequence (DNA): TGTGCCAGCAGGCAGGGAGATAATTCACCCCTCCACTTT. Amino acid sequence: CASRQGDNSPLHF.